The 30 T cell receptor beta chains below were found in one sample sequenced in a study of shared clonotypes between healthy human individuals. The protocol was immunoSEQ multiplex PCR, while the TCRdb copy is restricted to in-frame clones and leaves out a portion. The table includes fewer than 1.8 million clones, around 98.5% detected once. Sequences were obtained from naive CD4+ T cells sorted from blood. The subset was: CD45RA+ positively selected. Source of these receptors: a man younger than 40 in good health.

This rearrangement joins TRBV28 to TRBJ1-5; D remains unclear. From germline, CDR1 is MDHEN and CDR2 SYDVKM. This CDR3 region has 16 residues. V was pared by 5 bases and J by 0 bases, with 14 bases between. CDR3 nucleotide sequence: TGTGCCAGCAGTCCCCAGTTGGGCCTTAGCAATCAGCCCCAGCATTTT. Amino acid sequence: CASSPQLGLSNQPQHF.

The chain recombines TRBV5-1 with TRBJ2-3; D unresolved. The V end was cut by 0 bases, the J end by 4 bases, with 9 bases between. This CDR3 region has 14 residues. Germline CDR1 SGHRS, CDR2 YFSETQ. The CDR3 protein is CASSLEQVSDTQYF. The CDR3 bases are TGCGCCAGCAGCTTGGAGCAGGTCTCAGATACGCAGTATTTT.

The CDR3 loop reads CASSMTPAEQFF. Written as DNA, the CDR3 is TGTGCCAGTAGTATGACGCCCGCTGAGCAGTTCTTC. V usage is TRBV19 and J usage is TRBJ2-1, with D unclear. From germline, CDR1 is LNHDA and CDR2 SQIVND (reference sequence). V lost 3 bases and J 9 bases, leaving 9 bases between the germline ends. CDR3 length equals 12 residues.

This chain joins TRBV9 and TRBJ2-7; perhaps TRBD2 as D (5 bases). The V end lost 4 bases, the J end lost 3 bases, and 20 bases lay between the germline ends. CDR1 and CDR2 from the germline V gene are SGDLS and YYNGEE. The CDR3 covers 16 residues. CDR3: CASSPVDPAAIYEQYF. CDR3 DNA: TGTGCCAGCAGCCCAGTTGATCCAGCGGCAATCTACGAGCAGTACTTC.

In nucleotides, the CDR3 is TGTGCCAGCAGCCGCCAAGGGGGGCGTTGGACAGATACGCAGTATTTT. As protein: CASSRQGGRWTDTQYF. This chain connects TRBV28 to TRBJ2-3; the D gene could be TRBD1 or TRBD2 (6 bases each). The germline V gene has CDR1 MDHEN and CDR2 SYDVKM. Trimming took 6 bases from V and 3 from J, leaving 19 bases between them. CDR3 length: 16 residues.

The rearrangement uses TRBV30 and TRBJ1-3; D is uncertain. Between the trimmed V and J ends, which lost 8 bases and 3 bases, there was a span of 11 bases. Germline V gene lookup returns CDR1 GTSNPN and CDR2 SVGIG (reference sequence). This CDR3 contains 12 residues. This chain's CDR3 is CARHSIGNTIYF. The CDR3 coding sequence is TGTGCCCGGCATTCCATTGGAAACACCATATATTTT.

The genes are TRBV11-2 and TRBJ2-7; 13 bases line up with TRBD2. This CDR3 spans 14 amino acids. Germline loops: CDR1 SGHAT, CDR2 FQNNGV. V lost 5 bases and J lost 4; bases outside the gene matches: 2. The CDR3 region has the DNA TGTGCCAGCAGCCGGGGACTAGCGGGGTACGAGCAGTACTTC. Protein: CASSRGLAGYEQYF.

This chain uses TRBV28 with TRBJ1-4; unclear D gene. V was pared by 2 bases and J by 4 bases, with 11 bases between. CDR1 and CDR2 from the germline V gene are MDHEN and SYDVKM. The CDR3 consists of 15 residues. The CDR3 region has the DNA TGTGCCAGCAGTTTAATGGCCAACGGTAATGAAAAACTGTTTTTT. It yields the protein CASSLMANGNEKLFF.

The V call is TRBV28, the J call TRBJ1-5; 10 positions match TRBD1. Germline CDR1 reads MDHEN; CDR2 reads SYDVKM. J gave up 5 bases and V 5 bases, and 3 bases lay outside the gene matches. There are 14 residues in the CDR3. The DNA of the CDR3 is TGTGCCAGCAGTACCGGGACAGGGGATCAGCCCCAGCATTTT. It yields the protein CASSTGTGDQPQHF.

This chain joins TRBV19 and TRBJ2-3, with D tentatively TRBD1 or TRBD2 (5 bases each). Germline V CDR1 and CDR2: LNHDA, SQIVND (reference sequence). V was cut by 0 bases and J by 1 base, with 17 bases left in between. This CDR3 comprises 18 residues. CDR3 DNA sequence: TGTGCCAGTAGTATAGATCGGGGCCGTGGTTTCCGCACAGATACGCAGTATTTT. Translated: CASSIDRGRGFRTDTQYF.

As to this clone: The sample holds other DNA sequences that translate to the same CDR3. J is TRBJ2-1 and V is TRBV7-9; D gene unclear. This CDR3 comprises 12 residues. The V gene lost 1 base and the J gene lost 6 bases, with 4 bases spanning the gap. Per the germline V gene, CDR1 is SEHNR and CDR2 is FQNEAQ (reference sequence). CDR3 nucleotide sequence: TGTGCCAGCAGCTTAGTTAGCAATGAGCAGTTCTTC. Translated: CASSLVSNEQFF.

CDR3 sequence reads: CASSERGSQAPVGAFF. Written as DNA, the CDR3 is TGTGCCAGCAGTGAACGGGGCTCCCAGGCCCCTGTCGGAGCTTTCTTT. The V call is TRBV2, the J call TRBJ1-1; D perhaps matches TRBD1 (5 bases). V was shortened by 2 bases and J by 10 bases, with 23 bases between the two germline ends. Germline-derived CDR1 and CDR2 are SNHLY and FYNNEI. The length of the CDR3 is 16 residues.

This rearrangement joins TRBV27 to TRBJ1-5; no definite D call. This CDR3 is built from 14 residues. Germline loops: CDR1 MNHEY, CDR2 SMNVEV (reference sequence). The V end was cut by 11 bases, the J end by 0 bases, with 14 bases between. The CDR3 loop is CASAGSYSNQPQHF. CDR3 DNA: TGTGCCTCAGCTGGGTCTTATAGCAATCAGCCCCAGCATTTT.

V usage is TRBV27 and J usage is TRBJ1-1, with D possibly matching TRBD1 (6 bases). The germline V gene encodes CDR1 MNHEY and CDR2 SMNVEV (reference sequence). The germline V and J ends were trimmed by 6 bases and 4 bases, with 15 bases remaining between them. This CDR3 region has 14 residues. CDR3 in amino acids: CASRRTAYLTEAFF. The CDR3 bases are TGTGCCAGCAGGCGGACAGCATACCTCACTGAAGCTTTCTTT.

The chain has TRBV6-5 and TRBJ2-7, with 7 bases that match TRBD1. The CDR3 covers 13 residues. Unmatched junction bases numbered 5, after V lost 6 bases and J lost 3 bases. The germline V gene has CDR1 MNHEY and CDR2 SVGAGI. The CDR3 loop is CASSRDRYYEQYF. The DNA for the CDR3 is TGTGCCAGCAGCCGGGACAGATACTACGAGCAGTACTTC.

This chain links TRBV5-1 with TRBJ1-5, with D possibly TRBD1 on 5 matching bases. V shed 3 bases and J shed 5 bases, with 15 bases lying between them. This CDR3 has 15 residues. Per germline, CDR1 SGHRS and CDR2 YFSETQ. DNA for the CDR3: TGCGCCAGCAGCTCCAGCGGGGCCATGGATCAGCCCCAGCATTTT. It is translated as CASSSSGAMDQPQHF.

The gene calls are TRBV7-9 and TRBJ2-3; 7 bases map to TRBD1. Germline V gene sequence: CDR1 SEHNR, CDR2 FQNEAQ (reference sequence). The CDR3 is made up of 14 amino acids. The ends lost 5 bases at V and 3 bases at J; junction bases unmatched: 5. Written as DNA, the CDR3 is TGTGCCAGCAGCCCGACAGGGCTTACAGATACGCAGTATTTT. Translated: CASSPTGLTDTQYF.

This clone was observed once. This sequence joins TRBV2 and TRBJ1-1, with no clear D. Trimming took 6 bases from V and 2 from J, leaving 13 bases between them. The V gene's germline CDR1 is SNHLY and CDR2 FYNNEI. The CDR3 has 14 residues. CDR3 sequence reads: CASSSRAVNTEAFF. The CDR3 DNA sequence: TGTGCCAGCAGCTCCCGGGCCGTAAACACTGAAGCTTTCTTT.

The CDR3 DNA reads TGTGCCAGCAGCCGACTAGTGGAGGGTCAAGAGACCCAGTACTTC. It translates to CASSRLVEGQETQYF. The rearrangement uses TRBV28 and TRBJ2-5, with D possibly TRBD2 on 6 matching bases. V lost 6 bases to trimming and J lost 2 bases, with 16 bases between them. CDR3 size: 15 residues. Per the germline V gene, CDR1 is MDHEN and CDR2 is SYDVKM.

The chain is built from TRBV5-1 and TRBJ2-3; 12 nucleotides match TRBD2. Losses at the gene ends were 7 bases for V and 1 base for J; bases not matched to a gene: 7. CDR3 length: 16 residues. The germline gives CDR1 SGHRS, CDR2 YFSETQ. This chain's CDR3 is CASSSGRAGGTDTQYF. The CDR3 DNA follows: TGCGCCAGCTCTAGCGGGAGGGCCGGGGGCACAGATACGCAGTATTTT.

This clone was recorded only once. This chain links TRBV7-9 with TRBJ1-1; no reliable D call. Trimming removed 3 bases from V and 1 base from J, with 9 bases in between. This CDR3 has 14 residues. The germline CDR1 and CDR2 sequences are SEHNR and FQNEAQ (reference sequence). CDR3 in amino acids: CASSFGERNTEAFF. For the CDR3, the DNA is TGTGCCAGCAGCTTTGGGGAAAGGAACACTGAAGCTTTCTTT.

Only one count was recorded for this clone. The rearrangement joins TRBV25-1 to TRBJ1-4; D remains unclear. The V end was cut by 3 bases, the J end by 7 bases, with 15 bases between. The CDR3 consists of 15 residues. Germline V gene sequence: CDR1 MGHDK, CDR2 SYGVNS. The CDR3 sequence is CASSDTRTGGEKLFF. The DNA for the CDR3 is TGTGCCAGCAGTGATACCAGGACGGGAGGTGAAAAACTGTTTTTT.

This clone came up once. Distinct nucleotide sequences in the sample also encode this CDR3. This chain links TRBV10-3 with TRBJ1-5, with 8 bases lining up with TRBD1. The CDR3 runs 14 residues. Germline lookup yields CDR1 ENHRY and CDR2 SYGVKD. V gave up 4 bases and J gave up 1 base; unmatched junction bases: 0. CDR3 DNA: TGTGCCATCAGTGGACAGGGGAGCAATCAGCCCCAGCATTTT. This translates into CAISGQGSNQPQHF.

The CDR3 region is CASSPLSPSGELFF. The CDR3 DNA reads as TGTGCCAGCTCACCACTTAGCCCCTCCGGGGAGCTGTTTTTT. This rearrangement joins TRBV18 to TRBJ2-2, with D unclear. This CDR3 is built from 14 residues. V lost 1 base to trimming and J lost 6 bases, with 9 bases between them. Germline-derived CDR1 and CDR2 are KGHSH and LQKENI.

This clone was observed a single time. The rearrangement joins TRBV18 to TRBJ1-1; D not resolved. V lost 3 bases and J lost 2, with 10 bases in between. CDR3 length: 14 amino acids. The V gene's germline CDR1 is KGHSH and CDR2 LQKENI. Written as DNA, the CDR3 is TGTGCCAGCTCACCTACTATCCCCAACACTGAAGCTTTCTTT. Translated: CASSPTIPNTEAFF.

V usage is TRBV18 and J usage is TRBJ2-5; D is undetermined. Trimming left V 2 bases short and J 1 base short, with 8 bases between. The CDR3 contains 14 residues. Germline CDR1 is KGHSH and CDR2 is LQKENI. CDR3 nucleotides: TGTGCCAGCTCACCAGTGACAATCCAAGAGACCCAGTACTTC. It encodes CASSPVTIQETQYF.

J is TRBJ2-7 and V is TRBV7-3; 10 bases agree with TRBD2. The CDR3 has 15 residues. From germline, CDR1 is SGHTA and CDR2 FQGTGA. J lost 3 bases, V lost 2 bases, and 4 bases had no gene match. CDR3 region: CASSLVQREGYEQYF. CDR3 nucleotides: TGTGCCAGCAGCTTAGTTCAGCGGGAGGGCTACGAGCAGTACTTC.

V gene TRBV19 combines with J gene TRBJ2-7; maybe TRBD1 (6 bases). Trimming stripped 3 bases from V and 3 bases from J, with 12 bases between. Germline CDR1 and CDR2: LNHDA and SQIVND (reference sequence). This CDR3 contains 14 residues. Here the CDR3 DNA reads TGTGCCAGTAGTATGACAGGTACCGGCTACGAGCAGTACTTC. Translated, it gives CASSMTGTGYEQYF.

The chain is built from TRBV9 and TRBJ2-1; TRBD2 matches at 8 bases. The germline CDR1 and CDR2 sequences are SGDLS and YYNGEE. J gave up 7 bases and V 6 bases, and 12 bases lay outside the gene matches. This CDR3 is 15 amino acids long. The CDR3 DNA is TGTGCCAGCACCCAAAGCGGGGGCCCTGGGAATGAGCAGTTCTTC. Protein: CASTQSGGPGNEQFF.

The CDR3 DNA is TGTGCCAGGAGCCCCGGGGTGGCGGGAGGAGGCGCCAATGAGCAGTTCTTC. It translates to CARSPGVAGGGANEQFF. The J gene is TRBJ2-1, the V gene TRBV7-2; 8 bases match TRBD2. The trim removed 9 bases at V and 6 bases at J, leaving 19 bases unmatched. Germline CDR1 and CDR2: SGHTA and FQGNSA. The CDR3 sequence is 17 residues long.